Listed here is a single T cell receptor beta chain. Its antigen remains unknown. Expressed TCRB transcripts were sequenced because the isolated RNA had all been reverse transcribed beforehand. The data were produced by immunoSEQ multiplex PCR, yet TCRdb's version contains in-frame clones alone and is incomplete. The sample gives 550,000 to 850,000 clones, around an eighth of which show up once; 0.02% to 0.025% is in the top ten. The data were taken from a study of beta chain features in type 1 diabetes. Germline loops: CDR1 SNHLY, CDR2 FYNNEI. Trimming took off 1 base at V and 2 bases at J, with 5 bases between the two ends. The CDR3 has 14 residues. Study-level findings and limits: Shortening of TCRB CDR3s, moderate but significant, appeared in all four CD4+ subsets of Type 1 diabetes patients. Cells with high TCR expression could be over-represented by cDNA sequencing.

This chain joins TRBV2 and TRBJ2-2; D call uncertain. Sequenced: naive CD4+ T cells from blood. The TCR sequence derives from a young man with type 1 diabetes. This CDR3 reads CASSEETNTGELFF. Here the CDR3 DNA reads TGTGCCAGCAGTGAAGAAACCAACACCGGGGAGCTGTTTTTT.